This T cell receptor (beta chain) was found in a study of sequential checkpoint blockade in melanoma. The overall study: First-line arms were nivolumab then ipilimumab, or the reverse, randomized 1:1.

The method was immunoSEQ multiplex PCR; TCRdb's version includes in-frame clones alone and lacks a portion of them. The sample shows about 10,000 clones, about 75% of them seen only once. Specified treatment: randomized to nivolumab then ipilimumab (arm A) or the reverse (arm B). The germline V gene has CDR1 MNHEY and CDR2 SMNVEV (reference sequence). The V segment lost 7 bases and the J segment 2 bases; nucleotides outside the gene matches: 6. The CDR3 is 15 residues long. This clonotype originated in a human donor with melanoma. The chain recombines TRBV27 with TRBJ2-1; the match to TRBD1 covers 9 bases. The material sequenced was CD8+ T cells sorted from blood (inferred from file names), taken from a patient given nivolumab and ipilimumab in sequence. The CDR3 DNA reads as TGTGCCAGCACCCTAGGGACAGGGACCTACAATGAGCAGTTCTTC. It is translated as CASTLGTGTYNEQFF.